These T cell receptor beta chains were read from a single sample in a study of blood T cells in healthy people across ages. TCRdb processed the 5' RACE reads anew with MiXCR; each CDR3 protein has one entry. The table shows fewer than 900,000 distinct CDR3 sequences, with under 40% occurring only once. The sequenced sample consisted of blood. The receptor set was obtained from a man between 18 and 35 years old in good health. Both conserved end residues are part of each CDR3. The order of the fields is V gene, clone size, D gene, J gene, CDR3 DNA, CDR3 protein. The D gene is left open where the match is weak. Some rows have no size entry. The others give once, few or many, or a class for an expanded clone.

V gene: TRBV12-3/TRBV12-4
clone size: many
D gene: NA
J gene: TRBJ2-2
CDR3 DNA: TGTGCCAGCAGCTTCCCCGGGGAGCTGTTTTTT
CDR3 protein: CASSFPGELFF

V gene: TRBV7-9
clone size: NA
D gene: NA
J gene: TRBJ2-2
CDR3 DNA: TGTGCCAGCAGCTTAGCGACGGCAGGCCATGGGGAGCTGTTTTTT
CDR3 protein: CASSLATAGHGELFF

V gene: TRBV6-1
clone size: NA
D gene: NA
J gene: TRBJ1-1
CDR3 DNA: TGTGCCAGCAGTGGGAATAGTCCTGAAGCTTTCTTT
CDR3 protein: CASSGNSPEAFF

V gene: TRBV12-3/TRBV12-4
clone size: NA
D gene: NA
J gene: TRBJ1-4
CDR3 DNA: TGTGCCAGCGGGGGTTATCGTGAAAAACTGTTTTTT
CDR3 protein: CASGGYREKLFF

V gene: TRBV2
clone size: NA
D gene: NA
J gene: TRBJ2-1
CDR3 DNA: TGTGCCGCCGCCTTGGACTCCTACAATGAGCAGTTCTTC
CDR3 protein: CAAALDSYNEQFF

V gene: TRBV29-1
clone size: NA
D gene: NA
J gene: TRBJ2-7
CDR3 DNA: TGCAGCGTTGAAAGTACCAGAAACAATGAGCAGTACTTC
CDR3 protein: CSVESTRNNEQYF

V gene: TRBV29-1
clone size: NA
D gene: NA
J gene: TRBJ2-7
CDR3 DNA: TGCACCGTCCGGGAACACGACTCCTACGAGCAGTACTTC
CDR3 protein: CTVREHDSYEQYF

V gene: TRBV12-3/TRBV12-4
clone size: NA
D gene: NA
J gene: TRBJ2-1
CDR3 DNA: TGTGCCAGCAGTTTTTTTTCAGCGGACAATGAGCAGTTCTTC
CDR3 protein: CASSFFSADNEQFF

V gene: TRBV6-6
clone size: NA
D gene: TRBD2
J gene: TRBJ2-2
CDR3 DNA: TGTGCCAGCAGCCGACTCCTAGAGGGGAGGGCCGGGGAGCTGTTTTTT
CDR3 protein: CASSRLLEGRAGELFF

V gene: TRBV18
clone size: NA
D gene: NA
J gene: TRBJ2-3
CDR3 DNA: TGTGCCAGCTCGCCCCTAGCCGCCGAAGGGACAGATACGCAGTATTTT
CDR3 protein: CASSPLAAEGTDTQYF

V gene: TRBV20-1
clone size: few
D gene: NA
J gene: TRBJ1-6
CDR3 DNA: TGCAGTGCTAGAGATGTGGGGAGGGGTTCACCCCTCCACTTT
CDR3 protein: CSARDVGRGSPLHF

V gene: TRBV4-3
clone size: NA
D gene: TRBD1
J gene: TRBJ1-2
CDR3 DNA: TGCGCCAGCAGCCGCGGACAGGCGAACTATGGCTACACCTTC
CDR3 protein: CASSRGQANYGYTF

V gene: TRBV15
clone size: few
D gene: TRBD2
J gene: TRBJ2-2
CDR3 DNA: TGTGCCACCAGTCAGGGACTAGCGGTTTCGAACACCGGGGAGCTGTTTTTT
CDR3 protein: CATSQGLAVSNTGELFF

V gene: TRBV9
clone size: NA
D gene: NA
J gene: TRBJ2-7
CDR3 DNA: TGTGCCAGCAGCGTTTCTATTAGGGGGGACTCGGCCAATGAGCAGTACTTC
CDR3 protein: CASSVSIRGDSANEQYF

V gene: TRBV28
clone size: NA
D gene: TRBD1
J gene: TRBJ2-1
CDR3 DNA: TGTGCCAGCAGTCCCGCAGGACAGGGGAATTACAATGAGCAGTTCTTC
CDR3 protein: CASSPAGQGNYNEQFF

V gene: TRBV6-6
clone size: NA
D gene: NA
J gene: TRBJ1-5
CDR3 DNA: TGTGCCAGCAGTTCGGGGGCAAATCAGCCCCAGCATTTT
CDR3 protein: CASSSGANQPQHF

V gene: TRBV12-3/TRBV12-4
clone size: few
D gene: TRBD1
J gene: TRBJ1-1
CDR3 DNA: TGTGCCAGCAGGCCTACAGGGGGGGTTTCTGAAGCTTTCTTT
CDR3 protein: CASRPTGGVSEAFF

V gene: TRBV10-3
clone size: once
D gene: NA
J gene: TRBJ2-4
CDR3 DNA: TGTGCCATCAGTGAGTCTTTGAGGGAGACTAAAAACATTCAGTACTTC
CDR3 protein: CAISESLRETKNIQYF

V gene: TRBV6-6
clone size: NA
D gene: TRBD1
J gene: TRBJ1-3
CDR3 DNA: TGTGCCAGCAGTTACCTCCGGACAGGGCCTGGAAACACCATATATTTT
CDR3 protein: CASSYLRTGPGNTIYF

V gene: TRBV18
clone size: many
D gene: NA
J gene: TRBJ1-2
CDR3 DNA: TGTGCCAGCAGCCCCGGGAGGGACTATGGCTACACCTTC
CDR3 protein: CASSPGRDYGYTF

V gene: TRBV12-3/TRBV12-4
clone size: few
D gene: NA
J gene: TRBJ1-4
CDR3 DNA: TGTGCCAGCAGTTTTGGGGACATCGTTAGTGAAAAACTGTTTTTT
CDR3 protein: CASSFGDIVSEKLFF

V gene: TRBV7-9
clone size: NA
D gene: NA
J gene: TRBJ2-3
CDR3 DNA: TGTGCCAGCAGCTTACGTCCGGCGGGCACAGATACGCAGTATTTT
CDR3 protein: CASSLRPAGTDTQYF

V gene: TRBV29-1
clone size: few
D gene: NA
J gene: TRBJ2-4
CDR3 DNA: TGCAGCGTTCCATCTACAGGGGCCAAAAACATTCAGTACTTC
CDR3 protein: CSVPSTGAKNIQYF

V gene: TRBV10-3
clone size: many
D gene: TRBD1
J gene: TRBJ2-7
CDR3 DNA: TGTGCCATCAGTGACCTGGGGACAGGGGCTACCTACGAGCAGTACTTC
CDR3 protein: CAISDLGTGATYEQYF

V gene: TRBV4-2
clone size: NA
D gene: TRBD2
J gene: TRBJ2-3
CDR3 DNA: TGTGCCAGCAGCCAAGATAGGGCGGGAGTTGTCACAGATACGCAGTATTTT
CDR3 protein: CASSQDRAGVVTDTQYF

V gene: TRBV5-1
clone size: NA
D gene: NA
J gene: TRBJ2-5
CDR3 DNA: TGCGCCAGCAGCACGACAGGATACGACAATGAGCAGTACTTC
CDR3 protein: CASSTTGYDNEQYF

V gene: TRBV4-3
clone size: NA
D gene: NA
J gene: TRBJ2-1
CDR3 DNA: TGCGCCAGCAGTCGAAGCACTAGCAACCAAGAGACCCAGTTCTTC
CDR3 protein: CASSRSTSNQETQFF

V gene: TRBV20-1
clone size: once
D gene: NA
J gene: TRBJ1-1
CDR3 DNA: TGCAGCCCGGTTTGGAACACTGAAGCTTTCTTT
CDR3 protein: CSPVWNTEAFF

V gene: TRBV28
clone size: few
D gene: NA
J gene: TRBJ1-5
CDR3 DNA: TGTGCCAGTAAAACAGGGTTTGGACAGCCCCAGCATTTT
CDR3 protein: CASKTGFGQPQHF

V gene: TRBV10-3
clone size: few
D gene: NA
J gene: TRBJ2-1
CDR3 DNA: TGTGCCATCAGTGAGTCGATAGGGAGCACCTACAATGAGCAGTTCTTC
CDR3 protein: CAISESIGSTYNEQFF

V gene: TRBV11-2
clone size: NA
D gene: NA
J gene: TRBJ1-4
CDR3 DNA: TGTGCCAGCAGCTTCCGACCAACTAATGAAAAACTGTTTTTT
CDR3 protein: CASSFRPTNEKLFF

V gene: TRBV5-1
clone size: NA
D gene: NA
J gene: TRBJ2-2
CDR3 DNA: TGCGCCAGCAGCGCCAGGCACGCCGCCACCGGGGAGCTGTTTTTT
CDR3 protein: CASSARHAATGELFF

V gene: TRBV20-1
clone size: NA
D gene: NA
J gene: TRBJ1-1
CDR3 DNA: TGCAGTGCTAGAGAGGGCCAGGCCCTAACTGAAGCTTTCTTT
CDR3 protein: CSAREGQALTEAFF